This T cell receptor (beta chain) was retrieved from a study of cytomegalovirus exposure and HLA in healthy donors (dated by TCRdb to 2015 to 2018). At the level of the whole study: In an earlier analysis of under 750 of the donors, 276 Gb of sequence data and 90 million to 120 million unique TCR beta sequences from about 179 million T cells were reported. About 280 gigabases of sequencing data and around 80 million unique TCR sequences made up an early release that covered several hundred HLA-typed donors. The genetic ancestry cluster associated with self-reported Caucasian donors included 70% to 85% of the roughly 400 genotyped donors. The study aimed to test whether cataloging public T cell receptors could reveal signatures of past pathogen exposure. The study used immunosequencing to profile the T cell repertoires of several hundred subjects and linked those repertoires to cytomegalovirus serostatus. A separate validation cohort of about 110 different subjects was used in addition to the roughly 670-subject first cohort. High-throughput TCR immunosequencing, statistical association of individual TCRs with disease status, and machine learning were combined to predict cytomegalovirus infection status. A later analysis re-analyzed previously published TCR beta repertoires from 600 to 850 donors and added high-resolution HLA genotyping to study TCR occurrence patterns. The later analysis used no new phenotypic data to find candidate immune exposures, relying instead on TCR beta sequences and their occurrence across donors. To decide whether each TCR beta V gene segment behaved as functional or pseudogenic, an earlier analysis of some 540 of the donors relied on high-throughput TCR beta sequencing. Donor age, sex, ethnicity and CMV serostatus were compiled alongside the repertoire data. In a later genetic analysis, genome-wide SNP genotypes for about 55% of the roughly 700 donors were used, and that subset was treated as a discovery cohort. All discovery cohort repertoires had been generated on a single sequencing platform. HLA typing covered class I and class II loci at four-digit resolution. The number of donors typed differed by locus, with about 629-630 for A, B, C, DRB1 and DQB1, over 500 for DQA1, some 570 for DPA1, and roughly 450 for DPB1. Because of strong linkage in the cohort, roughly five DR-DQ haplotypes were treated as single units for association and clustering. On average, around 200,000 unique TCR beta nucleotide sequences were sequenced per donor among 350 to 400 genotyped donors of the cohort, with around 19% of those sequences being non-productive.

In total, approximately 690 healthy bone marrow donors made up the cohort. At the time of sampling, all cohort members were nominally healthy, though unrecorded immune exposures were likely present. The donor was CMV seropositive and belonged to the group of 250 to 300 seropositive cohort members. A peripheral blood sample was provided by each donor, and peripheral blood mononuclear cells were used for TCR beta sequencing. Genomic DNA was extracted from the blood cell samples with the Qiagen DNeasy Blood Extraction Kit. Details on this clone: What this receptor recognizes is not known. Per-base qualities were not stored, and no clone one base away is much larger.

The study at large found these results: The earlier analysis of approximately 560 of the donors excluded some 15 rarely observed V segments, including chromosome 9 orphons, because counts were too low. Correlated functional status among segregating V segments might reflect linkage disequilibrium, but an unknown experimental factor could not be ruled out. In an earlier analysis of under 600 of the donors, most TCR beta V segments were observed in productive rearrangements about 90% or about 30% of the time, broadly matching IMGT annotations. In this cohort, only TCR beta chains were sequenced, and detectable features were limited by the absence of alpha or paired-chain data. A total of 164 TCR beta chains were listed by the study as associated with cytomegalovirus. A cluster of highly shared sequence variants was judged likely to represent a technical artifact of the sequencing pipeline. Specific HLA alleles were associated with 15,000 to 20,000 TCR beta sequences at a false discovery rate of 0.05 in a later analysis. A later analysis reported that several top co-occurrence clusters appeared linked to parvovirus B19, influenza, CMV and Epstein-Barr virus. In a later analysis, TCR association rates were found to vary across HLA loci, with the most associated TCRs seen for DRB1 alleles and the fewest for HLA-C alleles. Because some donors lacked HLA typing at each locus, the association tests relied only on the typed subset. While some public TCRs were present in many individuals, most TCR sequences turned up only very rarely across donors. According to a later genetic analysis, donors in an Asian-associated ancestry cluster had fewer N-insertions in productive TCRs than the approximately 630-donor mean. A later analysis found that most CMV-associated TCR beta chains appeared HLA-restricted, with HLA associations seemingly driven largely by CMV exposure. The 87-base-pair reads could not distinguish some IMGT-functional V segments, including TRBV6-2 and TRBV6-3, so those segments were excluded. The only immune exposure information available for the cohort was CMV serostatus. The authors suggested that the approach could potentially be generalized to other disease states and immunological phenotypes. In vitro tests confirmed that three of the cytomegalovirus-associated TCR beta chains recognize cytomegalovirus antigens. A further reported finding was that TCR beta sequences accurately predicted the HLA-A and HLA-B alleles for most subjects in the first cohort. When HLA alleles, especially DR and DQ, strongly co-occurred, attributing TCR associations to individual alleles was difficult. Roughly uniform sequencing depth across donors was assumed in presence/absence analyses, although this assumption may not hold. Cytomegalovirus status was reported to be diagnosed by the classifier with high specificity and sensitivity in both the original and validation cohorts. An association between a missense DCLRE1C variant and V-gene and J-gene trimming of TCR beta chains was found in a later genetic analysis and replicated in an independent cohort. In a later analysis, HLA-associated TCR beta chains showed more clonal expansion and lower generation probabilities than non-associated chains that were equally common.

The library was generated by the immunoSEQ multiplex PCR assay. The multiplex PCR relied on a mix of 60 forward primers for TCR Vbeta segments and 13 reverse primers for TCR Jbeta segments. A multiplex PCR assay on genomic DNA amplified the CDR3 region of rearranged TCR beta genes. The Illumina HiSeq System was used to sequence the amplified TCR beta libraries as 87-base-pair reads. In the paper's pipeline: A later analysis tallied around 82 million unique TCR beta chains across the 666 repertoires, and roughly 11 million of those chains were shared by two or more donors. A nearest-neighbor algorithm error-corrected the raw reads and collapsed the reads into unique sequences, merging closely related sequences to remove PCR and sequencing errors. V, D and J gene segments were assigned by aligning CDR3 sequences to IMGT reference sequences. For a sequence to be retained, a match of at least six nucleotides to both a V gene segment and a J gene segment was required. Rearrangements were called productive when the CDR3 lacked stop codons and stayed in frame with V and J; all others were non-productive. Following IMGT convention, CDR3 was defined as the stretch from the second conserved V-encoded cysteine up to the conserved J-encoded phenylalanine. In an earlier analysis of more than 550 of the donors, sequences lacking an unambiguous match to a single V gene segment were excluded. In an earlier analysis of around 600 of the donors, V segments were called functional above 56.7% productive rearrangements and were called segregating when the between-donor standard deviation exceeded 5%. To diagnose cytomegalovirus status from the catalog of TCR beta chain sequences, a statistical classification framework was built. In a later analysis, TCR nucleotide sequences were compared against IMGT/GENE-DB human TR gene sequences so that V and J genes could be assigned. The TCRdist pipeline was used in a later analysis to assign CDR3 sequences and most-parsimonious VDJ recombination scenarios. A later analysis defined each TCR beta chain by its CDR3 amino acid sequence plus V-gene family, and excluded reads lacking a unique V-gene family. A later analysis removed 592 highly shared, low-generation-probability nucleotide sequences to deal with suspected cross-contamination and a sequencing artifact. For each public chain, a later analysis derived a clonal expansion index from normalized ranks of inferred template counts within each repertoire. A later analysis computed generation probabilities with a VDJ recombination model fitted to out-of-frame rearrangements, and checked the results against IGoR. In a later analysis, TCR-TCR, TCR-HLA and TCR-CMV co-occurrence was scored with hypergeometric tests, and a repertoire-size bias correction was applied to TCR pairs. To estimate false discovery rates, a later analysis permuted the HLA or CMV assignments 20 times. A later analysis grouped co-occurring TCRs with DBSCAN, adding TCRdist sequence similarity when clustering within HLA-allele-positive subsets. Co-occurrence clustering excluded repertoires with fewer than 30,000 or more than 120,000 public chains, plus five with anomalous nucleotide sharing. The table was pulled from immuneACCESS by TCRdb, which kept in-frame rearrangements only. Such tables lose some clones; where checked, under half of the loss comes from unresolved V genes, and the rest has no known cause. V and J calls and clone size are those listed in that table; D and trimming were worked out from the DNA. For this sample the table gives 200,000 to 300,000 clones, of which over 70% were detected only once. In total, the top ten clones hold under 8% of the sample.

The CDR3, from cysteine to phenylalanine, totals 14 residues. The sequence is cut down to CDR3 DNA, 42 bases in frame from base 1. At the junction V is shortened by 2 bases and J by 8 bases; bases outside the gene matches: 4. CDR1 MNHNS and CDR2 SASEGT were looked up in the germline V gene. The sequencing input was PBMCs. The clonotype originates from a woman aged 60-70 years in good health and CMV-seropositive. The chain is encoded by TRBV6-1 joined to TRBJ2-1, with TRBD2 matching 9 junction bases. The CDR3 protein: CASSEIAGGDEQFF. The bases are TGTGCCAGCAGTGAAATCGCGGGAGGGGATGAGCAGTTCTTC.